The entry that follows covers one T cell receptor beta chain sequence. Its cognate antigen is unknown. These data originate in a study of T cell responses to AZD1222 COVID-19 vaccine. General study results and limits: There were vaccine-associated CD4 TCRs across spike, dominant at 160-218 and 743-854. Repertoires were obtained only post-peak T cell response.

Repertoires were generated with immunoSEQ multiplex PCR, while TCRdb's copy carries only in-frame clones and drops some. The table shows roughly 140,000 clones, with 88% occurring only once. Pooled together were second doses at about 4 or about 12 weeks. Trimming cost V 6 bases and J 8 bases, with 13 bases left between them. The CDR3 length is 13 residues. Germline CDR1 MRHNA, CDR2 SNTAGT. The TCR originated in an adult who received the AZD1222 COVID-19 vaccine. The chain couples TRBV6-4 to TRBJ2-2; the D is unclear. The specimen was peripheral blood, collected 28 days after the second AZD1222 dose. CDR3 protein: CASSRDSWGELFF. The CDR3 DNA is TGTGCCAGCAGCCGCGATTCATGGGGGGAGCTGTTTTTT.